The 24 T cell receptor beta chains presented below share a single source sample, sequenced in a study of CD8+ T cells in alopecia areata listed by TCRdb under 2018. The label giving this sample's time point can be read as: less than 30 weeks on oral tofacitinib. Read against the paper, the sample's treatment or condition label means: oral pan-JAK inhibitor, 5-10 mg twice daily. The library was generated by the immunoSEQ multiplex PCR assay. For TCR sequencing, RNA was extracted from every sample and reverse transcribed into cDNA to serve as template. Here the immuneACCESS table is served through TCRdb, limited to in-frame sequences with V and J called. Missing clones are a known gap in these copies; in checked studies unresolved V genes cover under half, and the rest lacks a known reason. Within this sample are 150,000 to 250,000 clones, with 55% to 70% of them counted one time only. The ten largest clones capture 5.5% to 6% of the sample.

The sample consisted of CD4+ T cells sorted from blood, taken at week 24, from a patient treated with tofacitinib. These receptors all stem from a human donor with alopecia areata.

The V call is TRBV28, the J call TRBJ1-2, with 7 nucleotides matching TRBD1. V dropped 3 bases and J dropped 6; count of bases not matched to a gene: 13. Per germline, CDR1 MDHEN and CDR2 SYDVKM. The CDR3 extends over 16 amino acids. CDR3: CASSLGGGQSADGYTF. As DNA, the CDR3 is TGTGCCAGCAGTTTGGGTGGGGGACAGTCGGCCGATGGCTACACCTTC.

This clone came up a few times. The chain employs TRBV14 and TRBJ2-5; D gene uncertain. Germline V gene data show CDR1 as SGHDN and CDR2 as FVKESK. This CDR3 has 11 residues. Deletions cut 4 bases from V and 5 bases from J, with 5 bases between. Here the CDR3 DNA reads TGTGCCAGCAGCCTTCATGAGACCCAGTACTTC. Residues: CASSLHETQYF.

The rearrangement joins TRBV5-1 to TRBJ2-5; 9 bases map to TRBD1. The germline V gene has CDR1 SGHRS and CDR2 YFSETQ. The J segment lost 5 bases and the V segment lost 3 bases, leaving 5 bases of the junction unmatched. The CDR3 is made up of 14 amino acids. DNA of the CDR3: TGCGCCAGCAGCTGGACAGGGGAGGTCGAGACCCAGTACTTC. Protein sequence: CASSWTGEVETQYF.

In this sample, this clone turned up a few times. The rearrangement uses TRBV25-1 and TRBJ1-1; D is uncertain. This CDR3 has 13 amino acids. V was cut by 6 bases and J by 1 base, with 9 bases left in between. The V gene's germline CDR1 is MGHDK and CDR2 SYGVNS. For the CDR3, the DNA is TGTGCCAGCAGAGATTGGGGGAACACTGAAGCTTTCTTT. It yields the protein CASRDWGNTEAFF.

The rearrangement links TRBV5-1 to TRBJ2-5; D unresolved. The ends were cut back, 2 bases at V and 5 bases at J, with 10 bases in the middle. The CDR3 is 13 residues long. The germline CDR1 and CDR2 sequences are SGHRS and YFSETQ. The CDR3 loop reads CASSLSPGETQYF. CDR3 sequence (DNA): TGCGCCAGCAGCTTATCACCCGGGGAGACCCAGTACTTC.

As DNA, the CDR3 is TGTGCCTGGAGTGTACTAGGAGGGGCCCAGCATTTT. It specifies CAWSVLGGAQHF. The chain is built from TRBV30 and TRBJ1-5; perhaps TRBD1 as D (5 bases). The V gene lost 0 bases and the J gene lost 11 bases, with 11 bases spanning the gap. Germline assignment: CDR1 GTSNPN and CDR2 SVGIG (reference sequence). The CDR3 contains 12 residues.

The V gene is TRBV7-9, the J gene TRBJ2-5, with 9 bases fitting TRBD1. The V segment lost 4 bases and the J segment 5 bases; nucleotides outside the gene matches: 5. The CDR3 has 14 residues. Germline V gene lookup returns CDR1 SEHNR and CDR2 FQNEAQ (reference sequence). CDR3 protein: CASSSRDRAETQYF. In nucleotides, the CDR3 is TGTGCCAGCAGCTCCCGGGACAGGGCGGAGACCCAGTACTTC.

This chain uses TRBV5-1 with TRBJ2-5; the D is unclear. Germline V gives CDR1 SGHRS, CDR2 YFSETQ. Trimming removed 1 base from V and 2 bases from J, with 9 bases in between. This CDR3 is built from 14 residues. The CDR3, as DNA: TGCGCCAGCAGCTTGCGGGCTGAGCAAGAGACCCAGTACTTC. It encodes CASSLRAEQETQYF.

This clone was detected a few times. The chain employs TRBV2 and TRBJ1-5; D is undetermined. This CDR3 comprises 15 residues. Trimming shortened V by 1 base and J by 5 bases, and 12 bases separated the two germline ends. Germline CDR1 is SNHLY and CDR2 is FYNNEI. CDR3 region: CASSEGAQLDQPQHF. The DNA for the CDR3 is TGTGCCAGCAGTGAAGGGGCGCAGTTGGATCAGCCCCAGCATTTT.

CDR3 in amino acids: CASSPRQDMNTEAFF. CDR3 DNA: TGTGCCAGCAGTCCCCGACAGGACATGAACACTGAAGCTTTCTTT. V is TRBV25-1 and J is TRBJ1-1; weak D call: TRBD1 (6 bases). Trimming took 5 bases from V and 0 from J, leaving 13 bases between them. Germline-derived CDR1 and CDR2 are MGHDK and SYGVNS. CDR3 length equals 15 residues.

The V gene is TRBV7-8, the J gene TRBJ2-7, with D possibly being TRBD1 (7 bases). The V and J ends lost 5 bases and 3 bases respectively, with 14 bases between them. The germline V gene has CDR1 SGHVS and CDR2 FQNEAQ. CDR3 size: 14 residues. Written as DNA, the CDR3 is TGTGCCAGCAGCCAAAGGGGGCGGGGCTACGAGCAGTACTTC. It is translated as CASSQRGRGYEQYF.

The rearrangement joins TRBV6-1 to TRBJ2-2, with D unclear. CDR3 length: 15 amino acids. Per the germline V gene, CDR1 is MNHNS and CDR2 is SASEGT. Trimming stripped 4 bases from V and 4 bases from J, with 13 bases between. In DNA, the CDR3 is TGTGCCAGCAGTGGACAAGCACAGCGCACCGGGGAGCTGTTTTTT. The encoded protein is CASSGQAQRTGELFF.

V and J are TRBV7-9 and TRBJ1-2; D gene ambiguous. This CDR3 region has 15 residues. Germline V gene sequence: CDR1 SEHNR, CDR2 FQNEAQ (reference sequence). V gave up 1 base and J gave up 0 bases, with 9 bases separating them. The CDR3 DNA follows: TGTGCCAGCAGCTTAGTCGTGGGTCCTAACTATGGCTACACCTTC. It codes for CASSLVVGPNYGYTF.

CDR3 sequence reads: CASSHSGANVLTF. CDR3 coding DNA: TGTGCCAGCAGTCACTCTGGGGCCAACGTCCTGACTTTC. This chain joins TRBV27 and TRBJ2-6; D remains unclear. The germline V gene has CDR1 MNHEY and CDR2 SMNVEV (reference sequence). V lost 5 bases to trimming and J lost 0 bases, with 2 bases between them. CDR3 length: 13 amino acids. The complete variable domain, with remaining parts taken from reference TRBV27 and TRBJ2-6, reads EAQVTQNPRYLITVTGKKLTVTCSQNMNHEYMSWYRQDPGLGLRQIYYSMNVEVTDKGDVPEGYKVSRKEKRNFPLILESPSPNQTSLYFCASSHSGANVLTFGAGSRLTVL.

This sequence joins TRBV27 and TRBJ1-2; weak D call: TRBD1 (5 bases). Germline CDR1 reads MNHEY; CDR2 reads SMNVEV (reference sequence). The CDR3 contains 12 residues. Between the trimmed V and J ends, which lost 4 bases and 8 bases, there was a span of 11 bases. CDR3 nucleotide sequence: TGTGCCAGCAGTTCTCGGGGCCAAGGCTACACCTTC. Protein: CASSSRGQGYTF.

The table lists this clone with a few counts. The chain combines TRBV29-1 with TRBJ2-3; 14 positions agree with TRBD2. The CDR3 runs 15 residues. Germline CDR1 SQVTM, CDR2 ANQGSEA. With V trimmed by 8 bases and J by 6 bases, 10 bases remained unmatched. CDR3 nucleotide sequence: TGCAGCTCAAAACAGGGACTAGCGGGAGCCGATACGCAGTATTTT. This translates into CSSKQGLAGADTQYF.

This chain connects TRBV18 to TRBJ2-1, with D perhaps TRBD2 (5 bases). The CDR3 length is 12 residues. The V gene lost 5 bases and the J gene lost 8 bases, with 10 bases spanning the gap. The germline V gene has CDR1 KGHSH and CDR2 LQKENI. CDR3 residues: CASSYHSDEQFF. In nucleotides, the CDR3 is TGTGCCAGCTCATATCATAGCGATGAGCAGTTCTTC.

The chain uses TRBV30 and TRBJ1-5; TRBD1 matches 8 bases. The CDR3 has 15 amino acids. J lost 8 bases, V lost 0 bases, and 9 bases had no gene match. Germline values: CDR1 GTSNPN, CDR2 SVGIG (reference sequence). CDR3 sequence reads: CAWSVQTGGREPQHF. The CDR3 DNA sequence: TGTGCCTGGAGTGTACAAACAGGGGGTCGGGAGCCCCAGCATTTT.

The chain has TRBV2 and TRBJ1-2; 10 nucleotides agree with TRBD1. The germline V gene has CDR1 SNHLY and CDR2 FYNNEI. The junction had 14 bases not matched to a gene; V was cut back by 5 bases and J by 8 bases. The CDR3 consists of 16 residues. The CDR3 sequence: CASSLRTGGRGGGYTF. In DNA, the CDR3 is TGTGCCAGCAGTCTGCGGACAGGGGGTAGAGGCGGCGGCTACACCTTC. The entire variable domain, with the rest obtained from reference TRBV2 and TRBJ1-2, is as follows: EPEVTQTPSHQVTQMGQEVILRCVPISNHLYFYWYRQILGQKVEFLVSFYNNEISEKSEIFDDQFSVERPDGSNFTLKIRSTKLEDSAMYFCASSLRTGGRGGGYTFGSGTRLTVV.

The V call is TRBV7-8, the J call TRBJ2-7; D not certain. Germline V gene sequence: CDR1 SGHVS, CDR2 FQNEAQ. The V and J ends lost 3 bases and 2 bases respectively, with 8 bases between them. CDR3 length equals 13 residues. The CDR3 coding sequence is TGTGCCAGCAGCTTGGAGCGAACCTACGAGCAGTACTTC. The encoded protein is CASSLERTYEQYF. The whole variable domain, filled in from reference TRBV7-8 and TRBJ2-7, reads GAGVSQSPRYKVAKRGQDVALRCDPISGHVSLFWYQQALGQGPEFLTYFQNEAQLDKSGLPSDRFFAERPEGSVSTLKIQRTQQEDSAVYLCASSLERTYEQYFGPGTRLTVT.

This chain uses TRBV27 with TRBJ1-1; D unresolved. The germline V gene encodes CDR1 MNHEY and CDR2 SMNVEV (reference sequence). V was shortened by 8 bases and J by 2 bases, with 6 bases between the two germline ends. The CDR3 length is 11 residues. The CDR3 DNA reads TGTGCCAGCCGATCCAACACTGAAGCTTTCTTT. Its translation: CASRSNTEAFF.

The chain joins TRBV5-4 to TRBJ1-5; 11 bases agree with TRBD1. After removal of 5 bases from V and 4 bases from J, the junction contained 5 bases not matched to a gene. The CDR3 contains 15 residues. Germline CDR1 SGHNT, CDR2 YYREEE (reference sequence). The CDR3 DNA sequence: TGTGCCAGCAGTACGGACAGGGGGCTAAATCAGCCCCAGCATTTT. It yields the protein CASSTDRGLNQPQHF. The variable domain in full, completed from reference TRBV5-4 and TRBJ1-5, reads ETGVTQSPTHLIKTRGQQVTLRCSSQSGHNTVSWYQQALGQGPQFIFQYYREEENGRGNFPPRFSGLQFPNYSSELNVNALELDDSALYLCASSTDRGLNQPQHFGDGTRLSIL.

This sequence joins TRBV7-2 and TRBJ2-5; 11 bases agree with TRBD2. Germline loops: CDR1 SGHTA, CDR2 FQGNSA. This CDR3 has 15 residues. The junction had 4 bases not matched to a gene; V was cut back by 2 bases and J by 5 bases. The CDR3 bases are TGTGCCAGCAGCTTATTTAGCGGGAGGGGGGAGACCCAGTACTTC. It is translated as CASSLFSGRGETQYF.

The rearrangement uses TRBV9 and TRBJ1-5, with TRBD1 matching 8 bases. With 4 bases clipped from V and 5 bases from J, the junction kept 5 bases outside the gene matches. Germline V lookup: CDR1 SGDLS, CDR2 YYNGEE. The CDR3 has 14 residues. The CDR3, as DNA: TGTGCCAGCAGCCCCGGACAGGGCGATCAGCCCCAGCATTTT. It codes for CASSPGQGDQPQHF.